This T cell receptor beta chain was captured in a study of tumor and adjacent non-tumor tissue in lung cancer. Study-level information: Patients comprised about a dozen adenocarcinoma, 2 squamous cell carcinoma and 1 small cell lung cancer.

The library came from three nested PCR rounds adapted from ARM-PCR protocols. In TCRdb, the multiplex PCR reads were re-called with MiXCR into one record per CDR3 protein. Of 70,000 to 90,000 distinct CDR3 sequences listed, around 70% were seen once; the top ten hold about a quarter. General study findings and limits: TCR diversity was significantly greater in tumor than normal lung tissue. Top 100 clones took a larger repertoire share in normal lung.

Concerning this clonotype: The target antigen is unknown.

The template was RNA from unsorted bulk tissue. The normal lung tissue was taken more than 3 cm from the tumor edge. Sequencing used distant non-tumor lung tissue. This TCR was sampled from a woman aged 45-60 years with non-small cell lung cancer.

Here the CDR3 reads CASSWSGKVEKLFF. The CDR3 DNA follows: TGTGCCAGCAGCTGGTCAGGGAAGGTCGAAAAACTGTTTTTT. J is TRBJ1-4 and V is TRBV28; possible D gene TRBD1, 5 bases. CDR1 and CDR2 (germline): MDHEN, SYDVKM. This CDR3 is 14 amino acids long. The V and J ends lost 6 bases and 8 bases respectively, with 16 bases between them.